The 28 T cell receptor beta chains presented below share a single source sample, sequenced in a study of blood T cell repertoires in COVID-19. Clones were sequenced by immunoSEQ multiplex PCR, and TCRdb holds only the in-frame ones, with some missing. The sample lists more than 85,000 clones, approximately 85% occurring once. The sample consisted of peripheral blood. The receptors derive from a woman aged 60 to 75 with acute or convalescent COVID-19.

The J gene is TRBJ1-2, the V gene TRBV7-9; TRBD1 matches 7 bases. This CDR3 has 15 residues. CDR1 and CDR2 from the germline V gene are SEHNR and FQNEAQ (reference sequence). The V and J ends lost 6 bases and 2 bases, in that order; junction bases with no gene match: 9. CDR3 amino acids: CASSPRGHINYGYTF. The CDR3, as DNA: TGTGCCAGCAGTCCAAGGGGGCATATCAACTATGGCTACACCTTC.

The CDR3 sequence: CASTPLAGGPGEQYF. DNA for the CDR3: TGCGCCAGCACCCCACTAGCGGGAGGGCCGGGCGAGCAGTACTTC. The chain has TRBV4-1 and TRBJ2-7, with TRBD2 matching over 13 bases. CDR3 length: 15 residues. Germline CDR1 reads MGHRA; CDR2 reads YSYEKL. The V segment lost 7 bases and the J segment 6 bases; nucleotides outside the gene matches: 9.

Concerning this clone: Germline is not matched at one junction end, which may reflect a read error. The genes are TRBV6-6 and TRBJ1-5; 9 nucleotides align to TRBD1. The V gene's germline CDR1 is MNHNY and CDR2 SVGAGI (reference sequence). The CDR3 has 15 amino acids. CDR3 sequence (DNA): TGTGCCAGCAGTAACTCGGGACAGGGCTTCAAGCCCCAGCATTTT. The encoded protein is CASSNSGQGFKPQHF.

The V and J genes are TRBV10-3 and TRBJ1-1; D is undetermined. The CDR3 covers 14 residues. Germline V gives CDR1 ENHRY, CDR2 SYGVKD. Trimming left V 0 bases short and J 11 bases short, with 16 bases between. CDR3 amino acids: CAISESTQFSVAFF. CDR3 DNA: TGTGCCATCAGTGAGTCAACGCAGTTCAGTGTGGCTTTCTTT.

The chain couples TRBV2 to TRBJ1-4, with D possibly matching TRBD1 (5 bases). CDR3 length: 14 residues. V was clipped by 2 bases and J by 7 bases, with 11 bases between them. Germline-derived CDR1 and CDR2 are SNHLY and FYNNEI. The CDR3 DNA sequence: TGTGCCAGCAGTGAACTAAGGGGAGGTGAAAAACTGTTTTTT. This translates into CASSELRGGEKLFF.

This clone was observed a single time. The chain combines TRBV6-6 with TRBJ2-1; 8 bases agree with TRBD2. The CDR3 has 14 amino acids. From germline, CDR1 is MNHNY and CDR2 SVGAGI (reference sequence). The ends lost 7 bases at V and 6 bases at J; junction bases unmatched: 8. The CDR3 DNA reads TGTGCCAGCACCCGAGCGGGAGTGGCCAATGAGCAGTTCTTC. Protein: CASTRAGVANEQFF.

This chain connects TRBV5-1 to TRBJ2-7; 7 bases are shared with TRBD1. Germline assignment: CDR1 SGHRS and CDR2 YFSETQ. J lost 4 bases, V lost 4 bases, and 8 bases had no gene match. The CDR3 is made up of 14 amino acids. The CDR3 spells CASSVPGQNYEQYF. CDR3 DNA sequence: TGCGCCAGCAGCGTTCCGGGACAGAATTACGAGCAGTACTTC.

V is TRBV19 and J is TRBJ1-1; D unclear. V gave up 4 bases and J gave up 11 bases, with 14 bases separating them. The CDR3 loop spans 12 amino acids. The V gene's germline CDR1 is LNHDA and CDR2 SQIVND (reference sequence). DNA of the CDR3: TGTGCCAGTAGTACCCCGCCTCTTGGCGCTTTCTTT. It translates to CASSTPPLGAFF.

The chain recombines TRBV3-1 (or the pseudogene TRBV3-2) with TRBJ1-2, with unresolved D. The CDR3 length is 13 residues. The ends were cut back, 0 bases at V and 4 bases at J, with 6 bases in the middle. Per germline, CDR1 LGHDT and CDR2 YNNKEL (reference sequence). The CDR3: CASSQESLYGYTF. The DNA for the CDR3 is TGTGCCAGCAGCCAAGAGAGTCTCTATGGCTACACCTTC.

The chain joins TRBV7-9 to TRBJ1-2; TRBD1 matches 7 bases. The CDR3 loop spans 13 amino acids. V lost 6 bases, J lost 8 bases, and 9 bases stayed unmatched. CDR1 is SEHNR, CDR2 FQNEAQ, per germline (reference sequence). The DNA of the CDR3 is TGTGCCAGCAGGCCGACAGGGTCAGAGGGCTACACCTTC. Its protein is CASRPTGSEGYTF.

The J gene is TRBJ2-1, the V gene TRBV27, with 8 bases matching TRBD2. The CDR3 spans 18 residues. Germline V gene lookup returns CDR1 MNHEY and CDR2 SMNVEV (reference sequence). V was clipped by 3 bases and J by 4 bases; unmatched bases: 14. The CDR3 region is CASSLGGWREDNYNEQFF. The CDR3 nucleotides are TGTGCCAGCAGTTTGGGGGGCTGGCGGGAGGACAATTACAATGAGCAGTTCTTC.

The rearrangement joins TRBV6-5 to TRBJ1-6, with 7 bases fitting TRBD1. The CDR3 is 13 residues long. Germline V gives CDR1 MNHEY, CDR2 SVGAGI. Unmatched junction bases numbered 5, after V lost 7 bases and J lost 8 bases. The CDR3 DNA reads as TGTGCCAGCACGCAGGGGGACTATTCACCCCTCCACTTT. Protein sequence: CASTQGDYSPLHF.

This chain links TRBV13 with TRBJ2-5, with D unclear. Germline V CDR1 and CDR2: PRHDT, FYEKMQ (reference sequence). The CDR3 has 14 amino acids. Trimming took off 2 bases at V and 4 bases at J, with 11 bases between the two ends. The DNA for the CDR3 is TGTGCCAGCAGCTTACCCTTGCGGCGAGAGACCCAGTACTTC. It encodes CASSLPLRRETQYF. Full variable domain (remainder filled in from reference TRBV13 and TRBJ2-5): AAGVIQSPRHLIKEKRETATLKCYPIPRHDTVYWYQQGPGQDPQFLISFYEKMQSDKGSIPDRFSAQQFSDYHSELNMSSLELGDSALYFCASSLPLRRETQYFGPGTRLLVL.

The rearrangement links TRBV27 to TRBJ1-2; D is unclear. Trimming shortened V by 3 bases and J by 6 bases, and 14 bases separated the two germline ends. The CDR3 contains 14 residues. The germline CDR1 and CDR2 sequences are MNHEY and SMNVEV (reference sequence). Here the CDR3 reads CASSLTAQIHGYTF. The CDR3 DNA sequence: TGTGCCAGCAGTTTGACCGCACAGATCCATGGCTACACCTTC.

The CDR3, as DNA: TGTGCCACCTGGACAGGGGGTTACTCTGGGGCCAACGTCCTGACTTTC. This gives the protein CATWTGGYSGANVLTF. The rearrangement joins TRBV6-4 to TRBJ2-6, with TRBD1 matching 10 bases. V lost 10 bases to trimming and J lost 0 bases; unmatched junction nucleotides: 6. CDR3 length: 16 residues. From germline, CDR1 is MRHNA and CDR2 SNTAGT.

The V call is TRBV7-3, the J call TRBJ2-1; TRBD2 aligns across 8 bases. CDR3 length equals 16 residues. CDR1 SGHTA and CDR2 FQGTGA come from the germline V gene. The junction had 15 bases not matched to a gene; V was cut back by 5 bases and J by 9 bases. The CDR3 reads CASSPTPGLGVGEQFF. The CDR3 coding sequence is TGTGCCAGCAGCCCCACCCCGGGACTAGGGGTGGGTGAGCAGTTCTTC.

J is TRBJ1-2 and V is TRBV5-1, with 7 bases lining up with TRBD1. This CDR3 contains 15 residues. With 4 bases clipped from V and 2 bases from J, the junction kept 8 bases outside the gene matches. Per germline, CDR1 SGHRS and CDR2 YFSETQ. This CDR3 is CASSARQGGNYGYTF. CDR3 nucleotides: TGCGCCAGCAGCGCCCGACAGGGAGGAAACTATGGCTACACCTTC.

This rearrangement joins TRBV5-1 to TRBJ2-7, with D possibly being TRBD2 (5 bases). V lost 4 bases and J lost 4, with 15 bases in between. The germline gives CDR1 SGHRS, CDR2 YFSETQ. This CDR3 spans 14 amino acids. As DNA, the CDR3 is TGCGCCAGCAGCCCATCGGGGAAGGGTTACGAGCAGTACTTC. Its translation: CASSPSGKGYEQYF.

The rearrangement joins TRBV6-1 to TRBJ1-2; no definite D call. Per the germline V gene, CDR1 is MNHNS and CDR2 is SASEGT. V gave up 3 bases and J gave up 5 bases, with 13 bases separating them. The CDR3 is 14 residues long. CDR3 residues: CASSDLTRRYGYTF. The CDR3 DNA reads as TGTGCCAGCAGTGACCTGACGAGGCGGTATGGCTACACCTTC.

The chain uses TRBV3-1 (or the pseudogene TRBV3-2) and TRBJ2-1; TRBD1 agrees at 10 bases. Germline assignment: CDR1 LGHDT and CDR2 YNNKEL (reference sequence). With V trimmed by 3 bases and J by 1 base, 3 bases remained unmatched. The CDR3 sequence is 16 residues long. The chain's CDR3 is CASSHPGQGSYNEQFF. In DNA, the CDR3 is TGTGCCAGCAGCCACCCGGGACAGGGGTCCTACAATGAGCAGTTCTTC.

In DNA, the CDR3 is TGCGCCAGCAGGACCGGTTCGCAGGGGGCGAGAGGCTACACCTTC. Protein product: CASRTGSQGARGYTF. V gene TRBV23-1 combines with J gene TRBJ1-2, with 8 bases that match TRBD1. TRBV23-1 is filed as an ORF, its function uncertain. The CDR3 is made up of 15 amino acids. V was clipped by 6 bases and J by 8 bases; unmatched bases: 14.

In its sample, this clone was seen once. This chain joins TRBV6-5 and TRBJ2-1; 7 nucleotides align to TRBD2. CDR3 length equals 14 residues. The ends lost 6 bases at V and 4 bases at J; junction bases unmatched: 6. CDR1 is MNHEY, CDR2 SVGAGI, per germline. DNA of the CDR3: TGTGCCAGCAGACGGGAGGACGGGTACAATGAGCAGTTCTTC. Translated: CASRREDGYNEQFF.

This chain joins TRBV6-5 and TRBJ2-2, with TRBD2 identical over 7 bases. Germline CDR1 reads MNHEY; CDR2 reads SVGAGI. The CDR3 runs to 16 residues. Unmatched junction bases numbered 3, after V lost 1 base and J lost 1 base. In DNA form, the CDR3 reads TGTGCCAGCAGTTACTTGGGGAGGGGGAACACCGGGGAGCTGTTTTTT. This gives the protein CASSYLGRGNTGELFF.

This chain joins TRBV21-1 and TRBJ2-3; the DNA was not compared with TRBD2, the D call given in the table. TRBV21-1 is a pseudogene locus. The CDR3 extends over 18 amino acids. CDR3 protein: CASSKGKGGEGFTDTQYF. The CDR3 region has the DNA TGTGCCAGCAGCAAAGGAAAGGGCGGAGAGGGATTCACAGATACGCAGTATTTT.

The CDR3 sequence is CASSLAGGETQYF. The CDR3, as DNA: TGCGCCAGCAGCTTGGCCGGTGGAGAGACCCAGTACTTC. The chain carries TRBV5-1 and TRBJ2-5; no clear D. V was cut by 0 bases and J by 4 bases, with 7 bases left in between. The CDR3 extends over 13 amino acids. Germline CDR1 and CDR2: SGHRS and YFSETQ. The full variable domain, rest sourced from reference TRBV5-1 and TRBJ2-5, is KAGVTQTPRYLIKTRGQQVTLSCSPISGHRSVSWYQQTPGQGLQFLFEYFSETQRNKGNFPGRFSGRQFSNSRSEMNVSTLELGDSALYLCASSLAGGETQYFGPGTRLLVL.

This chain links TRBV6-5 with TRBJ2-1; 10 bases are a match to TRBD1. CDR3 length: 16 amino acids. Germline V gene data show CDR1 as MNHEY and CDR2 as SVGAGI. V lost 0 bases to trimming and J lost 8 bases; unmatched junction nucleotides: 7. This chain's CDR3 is CASSYSGTGARDEQFF. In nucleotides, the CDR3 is TGTGCCAGCAGTTACTCCGGGACAGGGGCCCGCGATGAGCAGTTCTTC.

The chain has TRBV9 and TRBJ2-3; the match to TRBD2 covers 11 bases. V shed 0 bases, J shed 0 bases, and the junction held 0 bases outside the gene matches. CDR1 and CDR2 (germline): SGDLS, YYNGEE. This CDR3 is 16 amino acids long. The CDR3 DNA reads TGTGCCAGCAGCGTAGGGACTAGCGGGAGCACAGATACGCAGTATTTT. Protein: CASSVGTSGSTDTQYF.

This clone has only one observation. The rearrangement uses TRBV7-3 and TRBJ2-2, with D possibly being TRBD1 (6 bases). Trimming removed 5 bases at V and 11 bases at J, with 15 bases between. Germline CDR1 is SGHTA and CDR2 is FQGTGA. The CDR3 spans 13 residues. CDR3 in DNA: TGTGCCAGCAGCCCGATCCCAGGGGAAGAGCTGTTTTTT. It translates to CASSPIPGEELFF.